The T cell receptor (beta chain) under discussion was sequenced for a study of early T cells in non-severe SARS-CoV-2 infection. Study-wide findings and caveats: VDJdb matching skewed toward anti-spike CD8 responses, missing private and CD4 specificities.

This CDR3 is 16 amino acids long. V lost 6 bases, J lost 0 bases, and 14 bases lay in between. TCRdb ran MiXCR on the 5' RACE reads and lists one entry per CDR3 protein. The sample consists of more than 60,000 distinct CDR3 sequences, around 12% of them appearing once. This clonotype turned up a few times. Its antigen is unknown. The TCR was taken from an adult who was a healthcare worker with PCR-confirmed SARS-CoV-2 infection or an uninfected control (not recorded which). The donor label of this sample is uncertain. The chain combines TRBV12-3 or TRBV12-4 with TRBJ2-2; D gene uncertain. Sequences were derived from whole blood, sampled at baseline. The CDR3 DNA reads TGTGCCAGCAGCGAAGGGTCCCTAGCGAACACCGGGGAGCTGTTTTTT. The encoded protein is CASSEGSLANTGELFF.